This T cell receptor (beta chain) was identified in a study of blood T cell repertoires in COVID-19. The method was immunoSEQ multiplex PCR; TCRdb's version includes in-frame clones alone and lacks a portion of them. The sample has 260,000 or so clones; around four fifths are singletons. Germline lookup yields CDR1 MGHRA and CDR2 YSYEKL. The V end lost 1 base, the J end lost 2 bases, and 17 bases lay between the germline ends. This CDR3 spans 17 amino acids. Material for sequencing was peripheral blood. This TCR derives from an elderly man with acute or convalescent COVID-19. The chain is built from TRBV4-1 and TRBJ1-2; TRBD1 is a possible D gene (5 bases). The CDR3 loop is CASSQGQGSPPNYGYTF. For the CDR3, the DNA is TGCGCCAGCAGCCAAGGTCAGGGTTCCCCTCCGAACTATGGCTACACCTTC.